These 8 T cell receptor beta chains were sequenced from one sample in a study of blood T cell repertoires in COVID-19. TCRdb's copy holds only in-frame clones and misses some; the assay was immunoSEQ multiplex PCR. The data contain 390,000 or so clones, 90% of them singletons. Sequencing input: peripheral blood. The receptors shown here come from a man aged 18 to 29 with active or convalescent COVID-19.

The CDR3 DNA reads as TGCGCCAGCAGCTTCGATGGGAGCTCTGGAAACACCATATATTTT. This translates into CASSFDGSSGNTIYF. This rearrangement joins TRBV5-1 to TRBJ1-3, with D unresolved. Deletions cut 2 bases from V and 0 bases from J, with 9 bases between. Germline V gene lookup returns CDR1 SGHRS and CDR2 YFSETQ. The CDR3 has 15 residues. The whole variable domain, remainder taken from reference TRBV5-1 and TRBJ1-3, is KAGVTQTPRYLIKTRGQQVTLSCSPISGHRSVSWYQQTPGQGLQFLFEYFSETQRNKGNFPGRFSGRQFSNSRSEMNVSTLELGDSALYLCASSFDGSSGNTIYFGEGSWLTVV.

The chain recombines TRBV25-1 with TRBJ1-2; 7 bases match TRBD1. Germline V lookup: CDR1 MGHDK, CDR2 SYGVNS. V shed 4 bases, J shed 3 bases, and the junction held 8 bases outside the gene matches. The length of the CDR3 is 15 residues. Here the CDR3 reads CASSVNRGGDYGYTF. CDR3 nucleotides: TGTGCCAGCAGTGTCAACAGGGGAGGTGACTATGGCTACACCTTC.

V gene TRBV6-5 combines with J gene TRBJ1-1; TRBD1 matches at 10 bases. The V segment lost 5 bases and the J segment 9 bases; nucleotides outside the gene matches: 9. The CDR3 consists of 14 residues. CDR1 and CDR2 from the germline V gene are MNHEY and SVGAGI. This chain's CDR3 is CASSTGTGDGQAFF. CDR3 bases: TGTGCCAGCAGTACCGGGACAGGGGATGGACAAGCTTTCTTT.

This clone is a singleton in its sample. The CDR3 bases are TGTGCCAGCAGGAAAGACTCTCTCGGCTACACCTTC. Translating it yields CASRKDSLGYTF. The rearrangement links TRBV5-8 to TRBJ1-2; the D is unclear. CDR3 size: 12 residues. Germline V CDR1 and CDR2: SGHTS, YDEGEE. Between the trimmed V and J ends, which lost 5 bases and 8 bases, there was a span of 13 bases.

This clone showed up just a few times. The V and J genes are TRBV4-1 and TRBJ2-1; a possible D gene is TRBD2 (6 bases). The germline gives CDR1 MGHRA, CDR2 YSYEKL. The CDR3 has 15 residues. With 0 bases removed from V and 9 bases from J, the gap between germline ends came to 15 bases. CDR3 region: CASSQDSGSSAEQFF. CDR3 coding DNA: TGCGCCAGCAGCCAAGATTCCGGGAGCTCCGCTGAGCAGTTCTTC.

This chain connects TRBV4-1 to TRBJ1-2; 9 positions match TRBD1. V was clipped by 1 base and J by 4 bases; unmatched bases: 10. CDR3 length: 17 residues. CDR1 and CDR2 from the germline V gene are MGHRA and YSYEKL. CDR3 sequence: CASSQGVMGTGLYGYTF. In DNA form, the CDR3 reads TGCGCCAGCAGCCAAGGGGTTATGGGGACAGGGCTCTATGGCTACACCTTC.

This rearrangement joins TRBV24-1 to TRBJ2-1, with 13 bases lining up with TRBD2. The CDR3 runs 21 residues. Germline loops: CDR1 KGHDR, CDR2 SFDVKD. Unmatched junction bases numbered 13, after V lost 3 bases and J lost 0 bases. The chain's CDR3 is CATSDRPGTSGTSSSYNEQFF. Written as DNA, the CDR3 is TGTGCCACCAGTGATCGTCCCGGGACTAGCGGGACGTCGAGCTCCTACAATGAGCAGTTCTTC.

The CDR3 coding sequence is TGTGCCAGCAGTTCATCTAATACGCAGTATTTT. Translation gives CASSSSNTQYF. The chain employs TRBV6-5 and TRBJ2-3; no clear D. V was cut by 4 bases and J by 7 bases, with 6 bases left in between. The CDR3 extends over 11 amino acids. In germline, CDR1 is MNHEY, CDR2 SVGAGI.